Shown below are 13 T cell receptor beta chains from a single sample sequenced in a study of Ad26.COV2.S vaccination and SARS-CoV-2 variants (dated by TCRdb to about 2021). The treatment or condition label on this specimen signifies: around 19 received Ad26.COV2.S at low or high dose, single or two shots; about five received placebo; per-sample allocation not given. For vaccine and placebo recipients, repertoires were sequenced using samples collected on day 63 after the first injection. Library prep was done by the immunoSEQ multiplex PCR assay. TCRdb provides this immuneACCESS table in a form limited to in-frame rearrangements. Some clones are lacking; in checked studies, under half of them reflect an unresolved V gene, and why the rest are absent is not known. The sample table contains about 680,000 clones; only one count was recorded for around 90% of them. The ten most abundant clones make up approximately 1.5% of the sample.

The starting material was peripheral blood, obtained in a trial of Ad26.COV2.S vaccine versus placebo. The receptors here all came from a person aged 18-60 years who received the Ad26.COV2.S COVID-19 vaccine or a placebo.

The chain joins TRBV3-1 (or the pseudogene TRBV3-2) to TRBJ1-4, with TRBD1 as a possible D gene (6 bases). V was trimmed by 0 bases and J by 5 bases, leaving 16 bases between them. Germline V gives CDR1 LGHDT, CDR2 YNNKEL (reference sequence). The CDR3 has 17 residues. The CDR3 nucleotides read TGTGCCAGCAGCCAAGATCATTCGACAGGAGAAAATGAAAAACTGTTTTTT. Its protein product is CASSQDHSTGENEKLFF.

The genes are TRBV30 and TRBJ1-3; D is unclear. The CDR3 length is 18 residues. Germline values: CDR1 GTSNPN, CDR2 SVGIG (reference sequence). Deletions cut 2 bases from V and 2 bases from J, with 22 bases between. CDR3 loop: CAWSTPTGVLGPGNTIYF. The CDR3 DNA sequence: TGTGCCTGGAGTACACCCACGGGAGTCCTAGGGCCTGGAAACACCATATATTTT.

The V and J genes are TRBV3-1 (or the pseudogene TRBV3-2) and TRBJ2-7; weak D call: TRBD2 (6 bases). V gave up 0 bases and J gave up 7 bases, with 10 bases separating them. This CDR3 spans 13 amino acids. Germline CDR1 and CDR2: LGHDT and YNNKEL (reference sequence). CDR3: CASSQDRAGEQYF. Written as DNA, the CDR3 is TGTGCCAGCAGCCAAGACAGGGCGGGGGAGCAGTACTTC.

V usage is TRBV10-3 and J usage is TRBJ1-2; D possibly corresponds to TRBD1 (5 bases). The CDR3 extends over 13 amino acids. Between the trimmed V and J ends, which lost 3 bases and 6 bases, there was a span of 11 bases. Germline V gene sequence: CDR1 ENHRY, CDR2 SYGVKD. The CDR3: CAISEARENGYTF. As DNA, the CDR3 is TGTGCCATCAGTGAAGCCAGGGAGAATGGCTACACCTTC.

The chain recombines TRBV18 with TRBJ2-7; tentative D call: TRBD2 (6 bases). V lost 1 base and J lost 3, with 19 bases in between. The CDR3 is 17 amino acids. Looked up from germline, CDR1 is KGHSH and CDR2 is LQKENI. The CDR3 loop is CASSPRTGAGEDYEQYF. CDR3 DNA: TGTGCCAGCTCACCACGAACGGGCGCTGGGGAGGACTACGAGCAGTACTTC.

This chain links TRBV27 with TRBJ2-5, with D tentatively TRBD1 or TRBD2 (5 bases each). The germline gives CDR1 MNHEY, CDR2 SMNVEV (reference sequence). The CDR3 is 14 amino acids. Trimming removed 4 bases at V and 5 bases at J, with 14 bases between. The CDR3 region is CASSWLGDVETQYF. The CDR3 coding sequence is TGTGCCAGCAGTTGGTTAGGGGACGTGGAGACCCAGTACTTC.

The gene calls are TRBV27 and TRBJ2-2; 8 bases fit TRBD1. This CDR3 has 15 residues. J gave up 5 bases and V 10 bases, and 12 bases lay outside the gene matches. Germline-derived CDR1 and CDR2 are MNHEY and SMNVEV (reference sequence). The CDR3 reads CATSLTRGRTGELFF. CDR3 nucleotide sequence: TGTGCCACCAGCCTTACCAGGGGGCGAACCGGGGAGCTGTTTTTT.

The V call is TRBV27, the J call TRBJ1-5; D is unresolved. Trimming removed 8 bases from V and 2 bases from J, with 13 bases in between. Germline loops: CDR1 MNHEY, CDR2 SMNVEV (reference sequence). The CDR3 is 14 residues long. CDR3 sequence: CASGPLSRNQPQHF. CDR3 in DNA: TGTGCCAGCGGCCCCTTATCGCGCAATCAGCCCCAGCATTTT.

This chain connects TRBV27 to TRBJ2-1; D gene uncertain. This CDR3 comprises 12 residues. V gave up 6 bases and J gave up 6 bases, with 9 bases separating them. From germline, CDR1 is MNHEY and CDR2 SMNVEV (reference sequence). The CDR3 DNA reads as TGTGCCAGCAGCTCAGGACCCAATGAGCAGTTCTTC. Its protein is CASSSGPNEQFF.

This chain's CDR3 is CASSPRTESGLEAFF. The CDR3 region has the DNA TGCGCCAGCAGTCCCAGGACAGAGAGCGGGCTTGAAGCTTTCTTT. This rearrangement joins TRBV10-2 to TRBJ1-1; perhaps TRBD1 as D (6 bases). Looked up from germline, CDR1 is WSHSY and CDR2 is SAAADI. The CDR3 consists of 15 residues. V shed 5 bases and J shed 7 bases, with 20 bases lying between them.

The rearrangement joins TRBV7-8 to TRBJ2-3, with 9 nucleotides matching TRBD2. This CDR3 is built from 18 residues. In germline, CDR1 is SGHVS, CDR2 FQNEAQ. V trimming: 8 bases; J trimming: 5 bases; junction bases outside the gene matches: 20. The CDR3 protein is CASFPYLFSGSGGDTQYF. CDR3 coding DNA: TGTGCCAGCTTTCCGTATCTTTTTAGCGGGAGTGGGGGAGATACGCAGTATTTT.

This chain connects TRBV27 to TRBJ1-6; tentatively, D is TRBD1 (6 bases). CDR1 is MNHEY and CDR2 is SMNVEV in the germline V gene (reference sequence). V lost 5 bases and J 9 bases, leaving 29 bases between the germline ends. This CDR3 spans 19 amino acids. CDR3 sequence reads: CASSPHNTGTRAAGSPLHF. The CDR3 nucleotides are TGTGCCAGCAGTCCTCATAATACCGGGACAAGGGCAGCGGGTTCACCCCTCCACTTT.

The chain's CDR3 is CASSLGLGDGYTF. The CDR3 nucleotides are TGTGCCAGCAGCTTAGGTCTGGGGGATGGCTACACCTTC. The chain uses TRBV7-2 and TRBJ1-2, with D perhaps TRBD1 (5 bases). V was pared by 1 base and J by 6 bases, with 9 bases between. The CDR3 covers 13 residues. Germline CDR1 is SGHTA and CDR2 is FQGNSA.